The 29 T cell receptor beta chains given below trace back to one sample, sequenced in a study of blood T cells in healthy people across ages. Next came a second PCR, run for 7 to 11 cycles, which used a sample-barcoded 5' primer along with a J-beta primer mix. Using its own MiXCR run on the 5' RACE reads, TCRdb lists one record per CDR3 protein. The sample lists fewer than 2 million distinct CDR3 sequences; around 40% were seen once. Sequencing input: blood. The source is a human donor in good health.

The chain is built from TRBV7-2 and TRBJ1-1, with D tentatively TRBD1 (6 bases). Germline-derived CDR1 and CDR2 are SGHTA and FQGNSA. The CDR3 is 15 amino acids. The V end lost 5 bases, the J end lost 0 bases, and 13 bases lay between the germline ends. In DNA, the CDR3 is TGTGCCAGCAGCCCTGAGGGGGGTATGAACACTGAAGCTTTCTTT. Translating it yields CASSPEGGMNTEAFF.

Here the CDR3 reads CASSVVRSYNQPQHF. CDR3 coding DNA: TGTGCCAGCAGCGTAGTGCGGAGCTACAATCAGCCCCAGCATTTT. The chain has TRBV9 and TRBJ1-5, with D unresolved. CDR3 size: 15 residues. V was clipped by 0 bases and J by 3 bases, with 10 bases between them. Germline V lookup: CDR1 SGDLS, CDR2 YYNGEE.

J is TRBJ1-2 and V is TRBV14; D is unresolved. V was trimmed by 0 bases and J by 2 bases, leaving 10 bases between them. From germline, CDR1 is SGHDN and CDR2 FVKESK. The CDR3 length is 15 residues. The chain's CDR3 is CASSQEWETNYGYTF. The CDR3 DNA reads as TGTGCCAGCAGCCAAGAGTGGGAGACAAACTATGGCTACACCTTC.

This clonotype was seen a handful of times. The chain uses TRBV9 and TRBJ2-1; no clear D gene. The V and J ends lost 3 bases and 6 bases respectively, with 13 bases between them. Germline CDR1 is SGDLS and CDR2 is YYNGEE. The CDR3 is 14 residues long. The CDR3 sequence: CASSATAGGNEQFF. As DNA, the CDR3 is TGTGCCAGCAGCGCGACGGCCGGCGGCAATGAGCAGTTCTTC. The variable domain in full, completed from reference TRBV9 and TRBJ2-1, reads DSGVTQTPKHLITATGQRVTLRCSPRSGDLSVYWYQQSLDQGLQFLIQYYNGEERAKGNILERFSAQQFPDLHSELNLSSLELGDSALYFCASSATAGGNEQFFGPGTRLTVL.

The table lists this clonotype with a few counts. The gene calls are TRBV28 and TRBJ1-5; D is perhaps TRBD1 (5 bases). The V end was cut by 6 bases, the J end by 0 bases, with 21 bases between. The CDR3 runs 18 residues. Germline CDR1 and CDR2: MDHEN and SYDVKM. CDR3 residues: CASRGPRQRSYSNQPQHF. The CDR3 DNA reads as TGTGCCAGCAGGGGACCTCGCCAGAGGTCGTATAGCAATCAGCCCCAGCATTTT. The complete variable domain, with remaining parts taken from reference TRBV28 and TRBJ1-5, reads DVKVTQSSRYLVKRTGEKVFLECVQDMDHENMFWYRQDPGLGLRLIYFSYDVKMKEKGDIPEGYSVSREKKERFSLILESASTNQTSMYLCASRGPRQRSYSNQPQHFGDGTRLSIL.

The rearrangement uses TRBV12-3 or TRBV12-4 and TRBJ2-1; 12 nucleotides align to TRBD2. Germline trimming cut 7 bases from V and 8 bases from J; bases unmatched to any gene: 9. This CDR3 has 15 amino acids. The DNA for the CDR3 is TGTGCCAGCAATGATCCTAGCGGGGGGGCCTATGAGCAGTTCTTC. Its protein product is CASNDPSGGAYEQFF.

This clonotype was counted between two and nine times. The gene calls are TRBV29-1 and TRBJ1-2, with TRBD1 as a possible D gene (5 bases). Trimming cost V 0 bases and J 13 bases, with 15 bases left between them. The CDR3 has 12 residues. CDR1 and CDR2 from the germline V gene are SQVTM and ANQGSEA. Here the CDR3 reads CSVEDYEGASTF. CDR3 DNA: TGCAGCGTTGAAGATTATGAAGGGGCGAGCACCTTC.

This rearrangement joins TRBV10-3 to TRBJ1-4; D not resolved. The CDR3 runs to 15 residues. V was shortened by 0 bases and J by 8 bases, with 13 bases between the two germline ends. Germline V gene sequence: CDR1 ENHRY, CDR2 SYGVKD. The CDR3 is CAISESRQMGEKLFF. CDR3 coding DNA: TGTGCCATCAGTGAGTCGCGGCAAATGGGGGAAAAACTGTTTTTT.

This chain links TRBV15 with TRBJ2-1; TRBD1 matches at 7 bases. The CDR3 sequence is 13 residues long. The trim removed 5 bases at V and 10 bases at J, leaving 8 bases unmatched. CDR1 LNHNV and CDR2 YYDKDF come from the germline V gene (reference sequence). The CDR3 loop is CATSQGQLGEQFF. DNA for the CDR3: TGTGCCACCAGCCAGGGACAGCTCGGGGAGCAGTTCTTC. The whole variable domain, remainder taken from reference TRBV15 and TRBJ2-1, is DAMVIQNPRYQVTQFGKPVTLSCSQTLNHNVMYWYQQKSSQAPKLLFHYYDKDFNNEADTPDNFQSRRPNTSFCFLDIRSPGLGDTAMYLCATSQGQLGEQFFGPGTRLTVL.

This clonotype has only a few counts. The chain has TRBV12-3 or TRBV12-4 and TRBJ1-1, with D perhaps TRBD1 (6 bases). CDR3 size: 12 residues. V gave up 6 bases and J gave up 5 bases, with 10 bases separating them. DNA for the CDR3: TGTGCCAGCAGCAGAGGACAGACTGAAGCTTTCTTT. It translates to CASSRGQTEAFF.

This sequence joins TRBV11-2 and TRBJ2-5, with a tentative D call TRBD2 (7 bases). CDR1 is SGHAT and CDR2 is FQNNGV in the germline V gene. Trimming cost V 2 bases and J 1 base, with 14 bases left between them. The CDR3 loop spans 16 amino acids. The CDR3 spells CASSLNWAGAQETQYF. CDR3 bases: TGTGCCAGCAGCTTAAATTGGGCGGGGGCCCAAGAGACCCAGTACTTC.

The chain carries TRBV6-5 and TRBJ1-1, with a tentative D call TRBD1 (6 bases). The CDR3 spans 14 residues. CDR1 and CDR2 from the germline V gene are MNHEY and SVGAGI. The V gene lost 6 bases and the J gene lost 3 bases, with 14 bases spanning the gap. CDR3: CASSPRQVDTEAFF. The CDR3 DNA reads TGTGCCAGCAGCCCCAGACAGGTAGACACTGAAGCTTTCTTT.

This clonotype was seen more than once but under ten times. The chain employs TRBV29-1 and TRBJ1-2, with a tentative D call TRBD1 (5 bases). The germline gives CDR1 SQVTM, CDR2 ANQGSEA. This CDR3 has 13 amino acids. V was trimmed by 3 bases and J by 5 bases, leaving 13 bases between them. CDR3 sequence: CSVDTGGGYGYTF. CDR3 nucleotide sequence: TGCAGCGTTGATACCGGGGGTGGATATGGCTACACCTTC.

V usage is TRBV5-1 and J usage is TRBJ2-1; 7 bases fit TRBD1. The CDR3 runs to 15 residues. V was clipped by 6 bases and J by 9 bases; unmatched bases: 15. In germline, CDR1 is SGHRS, CDR2 YFSETQ. DNA of the CDR3: TGCGCCAGCACCAAGCAGGCAGGGGGTTCCCCTGAGCAGTTCTTC. Translating gives CASTKQAGGSPEQFF.

This chain connects TRBV6-2 or TRBV6-3 to TRBJ1-3, with D perhaps TRBD1 (5 bases). Germline V gene lookup returns CDR1 MNHEY and CDR2 SVGEGT. The CDR3 consists of 18 residues. V was shortened by 6 bases and J by 2 bases, with 23 bases between the two germline ends. In DNA, the CDR3 is TGTGCCAGCAGCCGATCCGGGACGTACGGAAAGACTGGAAACACCATATATTTT. This codes for CASSRSGTYGKTGNTIYF.

V usage is TRBV5-6 and J usage is TRBJ2-5; no clear D gene. The CDR3 length is 14 residues. Germline CDR1 SGHDT, CDR2 YYEEEE. Trimming cost V 2 bases and J 3 bases, with 11 bases left between them. This CDR3 reads CASSFSGSKETQYF. The DNA for the CDR3 is TGTGCCAGCAGCTTTTCCGGGTCTAAAGAGACCCAGTACTTC.

This clonotype appeared many times. J is TRBJ2-7 and V is TRBV6-5; the D call may be TRBD1 or TRBD2 (5 bases each). This CDR3 contains 13 residues. Trimming removed 6 bases from V and 0 bases from J, with 9 bases in between. Germline V lookup: CDR1 MNHEY, CDR2 SVGAGI. The CDR3 DNA sequence: TGTGCCAGCAGACCAGGGACCTCCTACGAGCAGTACTTC. Amino acid sequence: CASRPGTSYEQYF.

The CDR3 region is CASSLDREYPGNTIYF. In nucleotides, the CDR3 is TGTGCCAGCAGCCTGGACAGGGAGTACCCTGGAAACACCATATATTTT. The chain is built from TRBV7-3 and TRBJ1-3; 8 bases line up with TRBD1. Germline V lookup: CDR1 SGHTA, CDR2 FQGTGA. CDR3 length: 16 amino acids. Trimming took 5 bases from V and 2 from J; bases not matched to a gene: 8.

This clonotype has just a few counts. The chain combines TRBV2 with TRBJ2-3; D is unclear. Germline-derived CDR1 and CDR2 are SNHLY and FYNNEI. V was trimmed by 6 bases and J by 1 base, leaving 20 bases between them. The CDR3 runs to 17 residues. CDR3 sequence: CASRPLLGFAGTDTQYF. Here the CDR3 DNA reads TGTGCCAGCAGACCCCTGCTAGGTTTTGCTGGCACAGATACGCAGTATTTT.

The V and J genes are TRBV5-1 and TRBJ1-2; D unclear. V lost 8 bases and J 4 bases, leaving 18 bases between the germline ends. CDR3 size: 14 residues. Per germline, CDR1 SGHRS and CDR2 YFSETQ. The CDR3, as DNA: TGCGCCAGTTCCCCGTTTGCGGGGTCCTATGGCTACACCTTC. Protein: CASSPFAGSYGYTF. The whole variable domain, filled in from reference TRBV5-1 and TRBJ1-2, reads KAGVTQTPRYLIKTRGQQVTLSCSPISGHRSVSWYQQTPGQGLQFLFEYFSETQRNKGNFPGRFSGRQFSNSRSEMNVSTLELGDSALYLCASSPFAGSYGYTFGSGTRLTVV.

This clonotype appeared a few times. The genes are TRBV7-2 and TRBJ1-2; TRBD1 might be the D (6 bases). Per the germline V gene, CDR1 is SGHTA and CDR2 is FQGNSA. Trimming stripped 5 bases from V and 3 bases from J, with 16 bases between. The CDR3 runs to 15 residues. This CDR3 reads CASSPSGALDYGYTF. The CDR3 DNA follows: TGTGCCAGCAGCCCCTCGGGGGCCCTAGACTATGGCTACACCTTC.

This clonotype turned up a few times. This chain connects TRBV5-5 to TRBJ2-1, with unresolved D. The V end was cut by 0 bases, the J end by 6 bases, with 13 bases between. The length of the CDR3 is 15 residues. Germline CDR1 reads SGHKS; CDR2 reads YYEKEE (reference sequence). CDR3: CASSLERFPPNEQFF. The CDR3, as DNA: TGTGCCAGCAGCTTGGAGAGGTTCCCCCCCAATGAGCAGTTCTTC.

V gene TRBV6-6 combines with J gene TRBJ2-7; TRBD1 might be the D (6 bases). From germline, CDR1 is MNHNY and CDR2 SVGAGI (reference sequence). The CDR3 contains 14 residues. Trimming removed 6 bases from V and 3 bases from J, with 15 bases in between. This CDR3 reads CASSHRDTIYEQYF. The CDR3 region has the DNA TGTGCCAGCAGCCACCGGGACACCATCTACGAGCAGTACTTC.

This rearrangement joins TRBV18 to TRBJ2-3; TRBD1 matches 8 bases. Unmatched junction bases numbered 10, after V lost 4 bases and J lost 1 base. Germline V gives CDR1 KGHSH, CDR2 LQKENI. The CDR3 consists of 17 residues. The CDR3 reads CASSLGQGRAGTDTQYF. CDR3 nucleotides: TGTGCCAGCTCACTCGGACAGGGCCGAGCGGGCACAGATACGCAGTATTTT.

The genes are TRBV5-6 and TRBJ2-3; TRBD1 matches 10 bases. Germline V lookup: CDR1 SGHDT, CDR2 YYEEEE. CDR3 size: 14 residues. J lost 4 bases, V lost 2 bases, and 1 base had no gene match. The CDR3 DNA is TGTGCCAGCAGCTTTGGACAGGGGGCAGATACGCAGTATTTT. Translation: CASSFGQGADTQYF.

The genes are TRBV12-3 or TRBV12-4 and TRBJ2-5, with D possibly TRBD2 on 6 matching bases. The CDR3 covers 12 residues. The V end was cut by 5 bases, the J end by 9 bases, with 13 bases between. CDR3: CASSSPGGAQYF. CDR3 coding DNA: TGTGCCAGCAGTAGCCCCGGAGGGGCCCAGTACTTC.

The gene calls are TRBV20-1 and TRBJ2-7, with D perhaps given as TRBD1 or TRBD2 (5 bases each). This CDR3 is 15 amino acids long. The germline V gene encodes CDR1 DFQATT and CDR2 SNEGSKA (reference sequence). V dropped 5 bases and J dropped 4 bases, with 21 bases sitting between them. Here the CDR3 DNA reads TGCAGTGCTCTATCGGGACGGGGAATGGTTTACGAGCAGTACTTC. Its protein product is CSALSGRGMVYEQYF.

The genes are TRBV6-2 or TRBV6-3 and TRBJ2-5; TRBD1 matches 7 bases. The V segment lost 4 bases and the J segment 5 bases; nucleotides outside the gene matches: 7. CDR1 MNHEY and CDR2 SVGEGT come from the germline V gene. The CDR3 has 14 residues. The CDR3 DNA sequence: TGTGCCAGCAGTTTTAGCAGGGGGAAGGAGACCCAGTACTTC. Residues: CASSFSRGKETQYF.

The chain links TRBV11-2 to TRBJ2-1; 11 positions match TRBD1. The CDR3 sequence is 17 residues long. The V gene end was trimmed by 5 bases and the J gene end by 3 bases; junction bases not matched to a gene: 9. Looked up from germline, CDR1 is SGHAT and CDR2 is FQNNGV. The CDR3 here is CASSRVPGQGVYNEQFF. The CDR3 DNA reads as TGTGCCAGCAGCAGGGTCCCGGGACAGGGGGTCTACAATGAGCAGTTCTTC.